These 27 T cell receptor beta chains were all obtained from the same sample, sequenced in a study of a mutant IDH1 vaccine in newly diagnosed glioma. The repertoire was sequenced with immunoSEQ multiplex PCR; TCRdb's copy has only in-frame clones and lacks some. The sample has more than 30,000 clones; 80% to 85% are singletons. As to time point: week 47, end of study. Vaccination used 300 ug of mutant IDH1 20-mer peptide per dose, with topical imiquimod. No antigen has been identified for these receptors. The sample here was PBMCs, taken from a glioma patient whose treatment included an IDH1 peptide vaccine. Source of these receptors: a man aged 30-40 years with glioma.

The chain has TRBV2 and TRBJ1-2; D might be TRBD1 (6 bases). Germline-derived CDR1 and CDR2 are SNHLY and FYNNEI. The CDR3 has 14 amino acids. V gave up 10 bases and J gave up 4 bases, with 19 bases separating them. CDR3 amino acids: CAIPRAGEGYGYTF. The CDR3 region has the DNA TGTGCCATCCCCCGGGCAGGGGAAGGCTATGGCTACACCTTC.

The chain combines TRBV5-6 with TRBJ1-2; D possibly corresponds to TRBD1 (6 bases). Trimming took off 0 bases at V and 6 bases at J, with 12 bases between the two ends. Germline loops: CDR1 SGHDT, CDR2 YYEEEE. This CDR3 has 14 residues. The CDR3 DNA follows: TGTGCCAGCAGCTTGGGCAGGGAGGGGGATGGCTACACCTTC. Amino acids: CASSLGREGDGYTF.

This rearrangement joins TRBV27 to TRBJ2-3; 9 bases align to TRBD2. The germline gives CDR1 MNHEY, CDR2 SMNVEV (reference sequence). The CDR3 consists of 14 residues. Unmatched junction bases numbered 9, after V lost 10 bases and J lost 4 bases. The CDR3 DNA is TGTGCCAACAATAGCGGGGGTGCTGCAGATACGCAGTATTTT. Amino acid sequence: CANNSGGAADTQYF.

This chain uses TRBV5-4 with TRBJ1-5; D is uncertain. The germline V and J ends were trimmed by 0 bases and 6 bases, with 7 bases remaining between them. The CDR3 extends over 13 amino acids. Germline CDR1 and CDR2: SGHNT and YYREEE (reference sequence). In DNA, the CDR3 is TGTGCCAGCAGCTTGGAGGGCAGTCAGCCCCAGCATTTT. It is translated as CASSLEGSQPQHF.

V usage is TRBV19 and J usage is TRBJ2-6, with a tentative D call TRBD1 (6 bases). The CDR3 is 15 residues long. Per germline, CDR1 LNHDA and CDR2 SQIVND (reference sequence). V was pared by 3 bases and J by 0 bases, with 6 bases between. The CDR3 reads CASSMGASGANVLTF. The CDR3 nucleotides are TGTGCCAGTAGTATGGGGGCCTCTGGGGCCAACGTCCTGACTTTC.

A few counts support this clone. The chain recombines TRBV7-2 with TRBJ2-2; 8 nucleotides match TRBD1. There are 14 residues in the CDR3. Trimming removed 8 bases from V and 4 bases from J; junction bases left unmatched: 6. The germline CDR1 and CDR2 sequences are SGHTA and FQGNSA. The CDR3 region is CASCWTGSTGELFF. The CDR3 region has the DNA TGTGCCAGCTGTTGGACAGGGTCCACCGGGGAGCTGTTTTTT.

V and J are TRBV18 and TRBJ1-4, with TRBD1 matching over 8 bases. CDR1 is KGHSH, CDR2 LQKENI, per germline. The CDR3 covers 17 residues. After removal of 4 bases from V and 5 bases from J, the junction contained 12 bases not matched to a gene. The CDR3 nucleotides read TGTGCCAGCTCACAGCAACCGGGGACAGGCCAGAATGAAAAACTGTTTTTT. Translation: CASSQQPGTGQNEKLFF.

This chain links TRBV27 with TRBJ2-3, with 11 bases matching TRBD1. Germline CDR1 is MNHEY and CDR2 is SMNVEV (reference sequence). CDR3 length equals 15 residues. Trimming cost V 6 bases and J 6 bases; bases outside gene matches: 8. This CDR3 reads CASRDGTGGVDTQYF. CDR3 DNA sequence: TGTGCCAGCAGAGACGGGACAGGGGGGGTGGATACGCAGTATTTT.

The chain carries TRBV15 and TRBJ1-5; D is unresolved. The CDR3 covers 15 residues. In germline, CDR1 is LNHNV, CDR2 YYDKDF (reference sequence). V lost 5 bases to trimming and J lost 0 bases, with 11 bases between them. The CDR3 sequence: CATSEKAYSNQPQHF. CDR3 sequence (DNA): TGTGCCACCAGCGAAAAGGCTTATAGCAATCAGCCCCAGCATTTT.

This chain links TRBV11-2 with TRBJ2-2; the match to TRBD1 covers 9 bases. The CDR3 sequence is 17 residues long. Germline CDR1 reads SGHAT; CDR2 reads FQNNGV. With V trimmed by 3 bases and J by 6 bases, 11 bases remained unmatched. The CDR3 DNA reads as TGTGCCAGCAGCTTTACACCGGGACAGGGTGCCGCCGGGGAGCTGTTTTTT. It specifies CASSFTPGQGAAGELFF.

This chain joins TRBV11-2 and TRBJ1-4; no definite D call. V was pared by 1 base and J by 7 bases, with 10 bases between. This CDR3 is built from 14 residues. The germline CDR1 and CDR2 sequences are SGHAT and FQNNGV. For the CDR3, the DNA is TGTGCCAGCAGCTTAGGAGGATTTAGTGAAAAACTGTTTTTT. This encodes CASSLGGFSEKLFF.

CDR3 amino acids: CASSPLAGERTEAFF. The CDR3 DNA sequence: TGTGCCAGCAGCCCTCTGGCGGGGGAACGCACTGAAGCTTTCTTT. The chain combines TRBV7-7 with TRBJ1-1; possible D gene TRBD1, 5 bases. Germline CDR1 reads SSHAT; CDR2 reads FNYEAQ (reference sequence). The CDR3 is 15 amino acids. V gave up 5 bases and J gave up 4 bases, with 17 bases separating them.

The rearrangement joins TRBV10-3 to TRBJ2-6; a weak D match, TRBD2 (8 bases). This CDR3 is built from 17 residues. CDR1 and CDR2 (germline): ENHRY, SYGVKD. With 7 bases removed from V and 0 bases from J, the gap between germline ends came to 16 bases. This chain's CDR3 is CAIKREGAGSGANVLTF. CDR3 in DNA: TGTGCCATCAAACGGGAGGGGGCAGGCTCTGGGGCCAACGTCCTGACTTTC.

The genes are TRBV5-1 and TRBJ2-5, with 10 bases that match TRBD1. Germline values: CDR1 SGHRS, CDR2 YFSETQ. The CDR3 spans 15 residues. V trimming: 4 bases; J trimming: 6 bases; junction bases outside the gene matches: 9. The CDR3 loop is CASSPGTGARKTQYF. The CDR3 nucleotides read TGCGCCAGCAGCCCGGGGACAGGGGCTAGGAAGACCCAGTACTTC.

The CDR3 coding sequence is TGCAGCGTTGAAGGCAGGGCAGGGTCAGATACGCAGTATTTT. Its protein product is CSVEGRAGSDTQYF. The rearrangement joins TRBV29-1 to TRBJ2-3; weak D call: TRBD1 (5 bases). Trimming shortened V by 1 base and J by 4 bases, and 12 bases separated the two germline ends. The CDR3 covers 14 residues. The V gene's germline CDR1 is SQVTM and CDR2 ANQGSEA.

Concerning this clone itself: Distinct nucleotide sequences in the sample also encode this CDR3. V gene TRBV6-1 combines with J gene TRBJ1-1, with D hard to call. V gave up 5 bases and J gave up 1 base, with 8 bases separating them. CDR1 is MNHNS and CDR2 is SASEGT in the germline V gene. The CDR3 loop spans 13 amino acids. The chain's CDR3 is CASSNSGNTEAFF. CDR3 nucleotides: TGTGCCAGCAGTAATTCAGGGAACACTGAAGCTTTCTTT.

The V and J genes are TRBV29-1 and TRBJ2-7; 7 bases align to TRBD1. CDR1 is SQVTM, CDR2 ANQGSEA, per germline. The CDR3 sequence is 11 residues long. J lost 7 bases, V lost 4 bases, and 4 bases had no gene match. CDR3 nucleotide sequence: TGCAGCGTTGCCTCAGGGGGAGAGCAGTACTTC. Translation: CSVASGGEQYF.

This rearrangement joins TRBV11-2 to TRBJ2-7; 8 bases fit TRBD2. Germline lookup yields CDR1 SGHAT and CDR2 FQNNGV. This CDR3 comprises 15 residues. V lost 4 bases and J lost 1; bases outside the gene matches: 6. The CDR3: CASSSRGEASYEQYF. The CDR3 DNA follows: TGTGCCAGCAGCTCGCGGGGGGAGGCATCCTACGAGCAGTACTTC.

This chain joins TRBV4-1 and TRBJ2-1; TRBD2 matches at 7 bases. The J segment lost 1 base and the V segment lost 3 bases, leaving 12 bases of the junction unmatched. CDR1 and CDR2 from the germline V gene are MGHRA and YSYEKL. This CDR3 region has 18 residues. The CDR3 DNA sequence: TGCGCCAGCAGCCAGGGTTTAGGAGCGGGATCTTCCTACAATGAGCAGTTCTTC. Translation gives CASSQGLGAGSSYNEQFF.

The chain uses TRBV14 and TRBJ2-1, with D tentatively TRBD1 (6 bases). Germline V gives CDR1 SGHDN, CDR2 FVKESK. The CDR3 runs 19 residues. The V gene lost 0 bases and the J gene lost 7 bases, with 25 bases spanning the gap. The CDR3 region is CASSQDLAVGGRWNNEQFF. The CDR3 bases are TGTGCCAGCAGCCAAGATCTTGCCGTTGGGGGCAGATGGAATAATGAGCAGTTCTTC. Looking up the rest from reference TRBV14 and TRBJ2-1 gives the full variable domain: EAGVTQFPSHSVIEKGQTVTLRCDPISGHDNLYWYRRVMGKEIKFLLHFVKESKQDESGMPNNRFLAERTGGTYSTLKVQPAELEDSGVYFCASSQDLAVGGRWNNEQFFGPGTRLTVL.

The chain combines TRBV2 with TRBJ1-6; 9 positions agree with TRBD1. V lost 10 bases, J lost 9 bases, and 10 bases stayed unmatched. Germline loops: CDR1 SNHLY, CDR2 FYNNEI. This CDR3 is 14 amino acids long. CDR3 sequence: CANRPQGAGSPLHF. CDR3 DNA sequence: TGTGCCAACCGCCCACAGGGGGCCGGTTCACCCCTCCACTTT.

V and J are TRBV19 and TRBJ2-1, with 12 bases aligning to TRBD1. The V and J ends lost 4 bases and 9 bases, in that order; junction bases with no gene match: 7. The germline V gene encodes CDR1 LNHDA and CDR2 SQIVND (reference sequence). The CDR3 contains 15 residues. The CDR3 reads CASSTRDRGRGEQFF. As DNA, the CDR3 is TGTGCCAGTAGTACGCGGGACAGGGGGCGAGGTGAGCAGTTCTTC.

This chain uses TRBV30 with TRBJ2-4; the D gene could be TRBD1 or TRBD2 (5 bases each). The V gene's germline CDR1 is GTSNPN and CDR2 SVGIG (reference sequence). Trimming removed 4 bases from V and 0 bases from J, with 16 bases in between. This CDR3 contains 16 residues. CDR3 bases: TGTGCCTGGACCGGGGCAGGCATTTTAGCCAAAAACATTCAGTACTTC. Its protein product is CAWTGAGILAKNIQYF.

This clone came up once. The chain carries TRBV27 and TRBJ1-3; D may be TRBD1 (5 bases). The V gene lost 4 bases and the J gene lost 0 bases, with 10 bases spanning the gap. This CDR3 comprises 15 residues. Germline CDR1 reads MNHEY; CDR2 reads SMNVEV (reference sequence). The CDR3 bases are TGTGCCAGCAGTTATCGGGGGTCCTCTGGAAACACCATATATTTT. This encodes CASSYRGSSGNTIYF.

The chain uses TRBV5-1 and TRBJ2-2, with D possibly being TRBD2 (6 bases). The CDR3 has 13 amino acids. V lost 5 bases and J lost 1, with 6 bases in between. The germline V gene has CDR1 SGHRS and CDR2 YFSETQ. The CDR3 sequence: CASRGLNTGELFF. CDR3 coding DNA: TGCGCCAGCAGGGGACTGAACACCGGGGAGCTGTTTTTT.

In regard to this clone: Different DNA sequences within this sample yield the same CDR3. V and J are TRBV5-1 and TRBJ1-2; D is undetermined. V was shortened by 0 bases and J by 8 bases, with 11 bases between the two germline ends. This CDR3 contains 13 residues. Germline loops: CDR1 SGHRS, CDR2 YFSETQ. CDR3 bases: TGCGCCAGCAGCTTGGACGACAAAGGGGGCTACACCTTC. Translating gives CASSLDDKGGYTF.

V is TRBV14 and J is TRBJ2-2; D tentatively reads TRBD1 or TRBD2 (6 bases each). The CDR3 sequence is 15 residues long. V was pared by 4 bases and J by 4 bases, with 13 bases between. In germline, CDR1 is SGHDN, CDR2 FVKESK. CDR3 amino acids: CASSLGGPGTGELFF. The CDR3 nucleotides are TGTGCCAGCAGCCTGGGGGGCCCTGGCACCGGGGAGCTGTTTTTT.